The 20 T cell receptor beta chains below all came from one sample that was sequenced in a study of shared clonotypes between healthy human individuals. Assay: immunoSEQ multiplex PCR; the TCRdb copy retains only in-frame clones and omits some. Counted here are 1,400,000 or so clones, around 98.5% occurring once; the ten biggest clones make up around 0.38%. Input material: naive CD4+ T cells sorted from blood. Subset denoted: CD45RA+ positively selected. These receptors were obtained from a man younger than 40 in good health.

V usage is TRBV28 and J usage is TRBJ2-7; no firm D call. V was cut by 2 bases and J by 1 base, with 3 bases left in between. This CDR3 has 12 residues. The V gene's germline CDR1 is MDHEN and CDR2 SYDVKM. CDR3 nucleotide sequence: TGTGCCAGCAGTTTAGAGTCCTACGAGCAGTACTTC. It is translated as CASSLESYEQYF.

The chain couples TRBV28 to TRBJ1-1; the D gene is possibly TRBD1 (5 bases). Germline CDR1 is MDHEN and CDR2 is SYDVKM. Trimming removed 5 bases from V and 8 bases from J, with 15 bases in between. The CDR3 sequence is 13 residues long. The CDR3 nucleotides read TGTGCCAGCAGTCCCCCGGGGAGGGGCGAAGCTTTCTTT. Encoded protein: CASSPPGRGEAFF.

The rearrangement links TRBV6-6 to TRBJ2-2; 8 nucleotides match TRBD1. V shed 6 bases and J 1 base; nucleotides not matched to a gene: 7. The germline gives CDR1 MNHNY, CDR2 SVGAGI (reference sequence). CDR3 length equals 16 residues. CDR3 loop: CASRNKGQENTGELFF. CDR3 bases: TGTGCCAGCAGAAACAAGGGACAGGAGAACACCGGGGAGCTGTTTTTT.

The genes are TRBV11-2 and TRBJ2-7, with D possibly matching TRBD1 (5 bases). Germline V gene lookup returns CDR1 SGHAT and CDR2 FQNNGV. The ends were cut back, 1 base at V and 4 bases at J, with 8 bases in the middle. The CDR3 runs to 13 residues. CDR3 nucleotides: TGTGCCAGCAGCTTAGGACAGCGTTACGAGCAGTACTTC. Residues: CASSLGQRYEQYF. Filled out from reference TRBV11-2 and TRBJ2-7, the complete variable domain reads EAGVAQSPRYKIIEKRQSVAFWCNPISGHATLYWYQQILGQGPKLLIQFQNNGVVDDSQLPKDRFSAERLKGVDSTLKIQPAKLEDSAVYLCASSLGQRYEQYFGPGTRLTVT.

V gene TRBV5-1 combines with J gene TRBJ2-2; TRBD2 matches 11 bases. From germline, CDR1 is SGHRS and CDR2 YFSETQ. V shed 3 bases, J shed 4 bases, and the junction held 2 bases outside the gene matches. This CDR3 spans 15 amino acids. The chain's CDR3 is CASSWGLAATGELFF. The DNA for the CDR3 is TGCGCCAGCAGCTGGGGACTAGCGGCCACCGGGGAGCTGTTTTTT.

The chain uses TRBV4-1 and TRBJ2-1, with 9 bases that match TRBD2. This CDR3 is built from 17 residues. V shed 0 bases and J 3 bases; nucleotides not matched to a gene: 6. CDR1 is MGHRA and CDR2 is YSYEKL in the germline V gene. Here the CDR3 DNA reads TGCGCCAGCAGCCAAGAGGAGGGGACTAGCTACTACAATGAGCAGTTCTTC. This translates into CASSQEEGTSYYNEQFF.

The chain links TRBV28 to TRBJ2-1, with no clear D. The V gene lost 3 bases and the J gene lost 8 bases, with 11 bases spanning the gap. Germline lookup yields CDR1 MDHEN and CDR2 SYDVKM. CDR3 length equals 13 residues. CDR3 protein: CASSLAAPDEQFF. As DNA, the CDR3 is TGTGCCAGCAGTTTGGCAGCGCCGGATGAGCAGTTCTTC.

This rearrangement joins TRBV5-5 to TRBJ1-5, with no clear D. V was cut by 2 bases and J by 5 bases, with 8 bases left in between. The V gene's germline CDR1 is SGHKS and CDR2 YYEKEE (reference sequence). This CDR3 contains 13 residues. CDR3 coding DNA: TGTGCCAGCAGCTTCGATTTGGATCAGCCCCAGCATTTT. It translates to CASSFDLDQPQHF.

The rearrangement links TRBV5-4 to TRBJ2-7, with TRBD2 identical over 12 bases. The CDR3 runs 16 residues. CDR1 is SGHNT and CDR2 is YYREEE in the germline V gene (reference sequence). The ends lost 4 bases at V and 9 bases at J; junction bases unmatched: 14. Written as DNA, the CDR3 is TGTGCCAGCAGCCAAGGACTAGCGGGATTAGCTGGTTCGCAGTACTTC. Its translation is CASSQGLAGLAGSQYF.

The genes are TRBV2 and TRBJ2-2; D perhaps matches TRBD2 (6 bases). There are 14 residues in the CDR3. Germline CDR1 SNHLY, CDR2 FYNNEI. CDR3 nucleotide sequence: TGTGCAGGGACGGGGGAAGCGAACACCGGGGAGCTGTTTTTT. It is translated as CAGTGEANTGELFF.

This rearrangement joins TRBV30 to TRBJ1-2, with TRBD1 identical over 7 bases. CDR3 length: 13 residues. CDR1 GTSNPN and CDR2 SVGIG come from the germline V gene (reference sequence). The trim removed 1 base at V and 4 bases at J, leaving 3 bases unmatched. CDR3 protein: CAWSAGTAYGYTF. For the CDR3, the DNA is TGTGCCTGGAGTGCCGGGACAGCCTATGGCTACACCTTC.

This clone was seen just once. The J gene is TRBJ2-1, the V gene TRBV29-1, with TRBD2 as a possible D gene (5 bases). The CDR3 consists of 15 residues. Germline assignment: CDR1 SQVTM and CDR2 ANQGSEA. Trimming left V 6 bases short and J 5 bases short, with 20 bases between. The CDR3 protein is CSVYARLAFDNEQFF. CDR3 DNA sequence: TGCAGCGTCTATGCGAGGCTAGCCTTCGACAATGAGCAGTTCTTC.

The chain links TRBV4-1 to TRBJ1-5, with a tentative D call TRBD1 (5 bases). There are 16 residues in the CDR3. Germline-derived CDR1 and CDR2 are MGHRA and YSYEKL. V lost 3 bases and J 3 bases, leaving 15 bases between the germline ends. DNA of the CDR3: TGCGCCAGCAGCCAGGAACCGGGACCCTTCAATCAGCCCCAGCATTTT. Translating it yields CASSQEPGPFNQPQHF.

On this clone itself: This CDR3 is also generated by other DNA sequences in the sample. The chain uses TRBV28 and TRBJ1-2; D gene ambiguous. V was trimmed by 2 bases and J by 5 bases, leaving 9 bases between them. The CDR3 has 13 amino acids. Germline values: CDR1 MDHEN, CDR2 SYDVKM. CDR3 DNA: TGTGCCAGCAGTTTACCAACAGTTTATGGCTACACCTTC. Amino acid sequence: CASSLPTVYGYTF.

This chain connects TRBV2 to TRBJ2-7; the match to TRBD2 covers 7 bases. The CDR3 spans 10 residues. Trimming at V came to 10 bases and at J to 7 bases, leaving 4 bases not matched to a gene. Germline CDR1 reads SNHLY; CDR2 reads FYNNEI. The CDR3 DNA reads TGTGCCACATCCGGGGGGGAGCAGTACTTC. It specifies CATSGGEQYF.

The J gene is TRBJ2-5, the V gene TRBV5-1; D not certain. Germline CDR1 SGHRS, CDR2 YFSETQ. The CDR3 loop spans 15 amino acids. Between the trimmed V and J ends, which lost 4 bases and 0 bases, there was a span of 13 bases. As DNA, the CDR3 is TGCGCCAGCAGCCCCGAGTGGGGAAACCAAGAGACCCAGTACTTC. It yields the protein CASSPEWGNQETQYF.

The chain uses TRBV10-2 and TRBJ1-1, with D uncertain. V was pared by 4 bases and J by 3 bases, with 12 bases between. Germline assignment: CDR1 WSHSY and CDR2 SAAADI. This CDR3 region has 14 residues. The CDR3 spells CASSVPGWDTEAFF. The CDR3, as DNA: TGCGCCAGCAGTGTGCCGGGATGGGACACTGAAGCTTTCTTT.

The count of this clone is one. CDR3 amino acids: CSVDLGRNTEAFF. CDR3 coding DNA: TGCAGCGTTGATTTGGGGAGGAACACTGAAGCTTTCTTT. The chain combines TRBV29-1 with TRBJ1-1; D not resolved. Germline CDR1 and CDR2: SQVTM and ANQGSEA. CDR3 length: 13 amino acids. Trimming removed 3 bases from V and 1 base from J, with 9 bases in between.

In nucleotides, the CDR3 is TGTGCCAGCAGCCAAGAATATCTTTCCGAGCAGTACTTC. Amino acids: CASSQEYLSEQYF. The chain has TRBV14 and TRBJ2-7, with D uncertain. Looked up from germline, CDR1 is SGHDN and CDR2 is FVKESK. Trimming shortened V by 0 bases and J by 6 bases, and 9 bases separated the two germline ends. The CDR3 loop spans 13 amino acids. Filled out from reference TRBV14 and TRBJ2-7, the complete variable domain reads EAGVTQFPSHSVIEKGQTVTLRCDPISGHDNLYWYRRVMGKEIKFLLHFVKESKQDESGMPNNRFLAERTGGTYSTLKVQPAELEDSGVYFCASSQEYLSEQYFGPGTRLTVT.

The chain carries TRBV10-3 and TRBJ1-2; D is unclear. The germline V gene encodes CDR1 ENHRY and CDR2 SYGVKD. V lost 1 base and J lost 3, with 6 bases in between. This CDR3 is built from 13 residues. DNA for the CDR3: TGTGCCATCAGTGAGTTGGCCCACTATGGCTACACCTTC. As protein: CAISELAHYGYTF.